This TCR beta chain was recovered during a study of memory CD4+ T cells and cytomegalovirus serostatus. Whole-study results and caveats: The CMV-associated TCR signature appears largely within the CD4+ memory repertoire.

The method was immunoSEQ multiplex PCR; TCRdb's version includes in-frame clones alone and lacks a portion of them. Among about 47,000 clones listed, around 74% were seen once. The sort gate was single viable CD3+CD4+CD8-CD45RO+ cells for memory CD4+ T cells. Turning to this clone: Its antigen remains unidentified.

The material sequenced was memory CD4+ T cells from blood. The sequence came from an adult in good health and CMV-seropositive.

The DNA of the CDR3 is TGTGCCAGCACCCTTGGGGCCGAGACCCAGTACTTC. Its protein is CASTLGAETQYF. The chain couples TRBV2 to TRBJ2-5; weak D call: TRBD1 (5 bases). V was cut by 7 bases and J by 5 bases, with 11 bases left in between. The CDR3 totals 12 residues. Germline V CDR1 and CDR2: SNHLY, FYNNEI.